This is a list of T cell receptor beta chains from one sample in a study of T-cell memory formation after mild COVID-19. TCRdb itself ran the 5' RACE reads through MiXCR, one entry per CDR3 protein. The table includes 350,000 to 550,000 distinct CDR3 sequences, roughly 17% detected once. The sequencing input was PBMCs or a T cell subset sorted from them (not recorded which). The receptors were gathered from a man between 18 and 35 years old who had mild COVID-19 (a few samples of this study predate the infection). Cell type and time point are not known. Each CDR3 is given with its conserved first and last residue. The D gene is left open where the match is weak. Expanded clones get a size class; other rows say once, few or many, or leave the size out.

j_call v_call clone_size d_call cdr3_nt cdr3_aa
TRBJ1-2 TRBV3-1 many - TGTGCCAGCAGCCAAGAGGTTTCAAACTATGGCTACACCTTC CASSQEVSNYGYTF
TRBJ1-2 TRBV3-1 - TRBD1 TGTGCCAGCAGGCACCCGGGACAGGGATATGGCTACACCTTC CASRHPGQGYGYTF
TRBJ2-4 TRBV6-4 - TRBD1 TGTGCCAGCAGTGACCGACAGGGAGCGCGGGTAGCCAAAAACATTCAGTACTTC CASSDRQGARVAKNIQYF
TRBJ1-5 TRBV20-1 - - TGCAGTGCTAGAGCTGGACACTCTAATCAGCCCCAGCATTTT CSARAGHSNQPQHF
TRBJ2-2 TRBV5-1 - - TGCGCCAGCTCGCTGGACCCGCACGGGGAGCTGTTTTTT CASSLDPHGELFF
TRBJ2-2 TRBV18 - - TGTGCCAGCTCACCACAGGACTTCCAGAACACCGGGGAGCTGTTTTTT CASSPQDFQNTGELFF
TRBJ1-1 TRBV7-2 few - TGTGCCAGCATGGTTTCAGGGAACACTGAAGCTTTCTTT CASMVSGNTEAFF
TRBJ1-2 TRBV12-3/TRBV12-4 many TRBD1 TGTGCCAGCAGTCGGGACAGGGGGCGCGGTGGCTACACCTTC CASSRDRGRGGYTF
TRBJ2-1 TRBV4-3 - - TGCGCCAGCAGCCAGGGGGGCGGAAGCTCCTACAATGAGCAGTTCTTC CASSQGGGSSYNEQFF
TRBJ2-3 TRBV5-1 few - TGCGCCAGCAGCTTGGCCCTTGGGGGCTGGAGCACAGATACGCAGTATTTT CASSLALGGWSTDTQYF
TRBJ2-5 TRBV29-1 few TRBD2 TGCAGCGTACACGGGGGGGGCGAGACCCAGTACTTC CSVHGGGETQYF
TRBJ1-2 TRBV20-1 - - TGCAGTGCTCCCGACGCGGGAATCGGCTACACCTTC CSAPDAGIGYTF
TRBJ1-1 TRBV7-9 - - TGTGCCAGCAGCGCCAATACAGGGATGAACACTGAAGCTTTCTTT CASSANTGMNTEAFF
TRBJ1-1 TRBV5-5 - - TGTGCCAGCAGCTGGGGACAACCGAACACTGAAGCTTTCTTT CASSWGQPNTEAFF
TRBJ2-7 TRBV23-1 many - TGCGCCAGCAGTCACAGAGCCTACGAGCAGTACTTC CASSHRAYEQYF
TRBJ2-7 TRBV12-5 - - TGTGCTAGTGGTTTGTCCAGGGACCACGAGCAGTACTTC CASGLSRDHEQYF
TRBJ1-2 TRBV20-1 - - TGCAGTGCTAGTCTCCCGGGGGGTGGCTACACCTTC CSASLPGGGYTF
TRBJ1-2 TRBV25-1 few TRBD1 TGTGCCAGCAGTGCTAACAGGGGAAGCTACACCTTC CASSANRGSYTF
TRBJ2-1 TRBV4-3 - TRBD1 TGCGCCAGCAGCCAAGATCTAGCCGGGACAGCTCCTAATGAGCAGTTCTTC CASSQDLAGTAPNEQFF
TRBJ1-2 TRBV20-1 few - TGCAGTGCTAGCGGAGGAGGCTATGGCTACACCTTC CSASGGGYGYTF
TRBJ2-1 TRBV24-1 - - TGTGCCACCAGTGCCCGGGGGGCGACCTACAATGAGCAGTTCTTC CATSARGATYNEQFF
TRBJ2-1 TRBV6-2/TRBV6-3 few TRBD1 TGTGCCAGCAGTGGCGGGACAGGGGGCTATGAGCAGTTCTTC CASSGGTGGYEQFF
TRBJ2-1 TRBV7-3 - TRBD1 TGTGCCAGCAGCCCGGACAGGGGGCCTCGTAATGAGCAGTTCTTC CASSPDRGPRNEQFF
TRBJ1-1 TRBV12-3/TRBV12-4 many - TGTGCCAGCAGCTTTAGGGGTGAAGCTTTCTTT CASSFRGEAFF
TRBJ1-1 TRBV5-1 - - TGCGCCAGCAGCTTGTTGGGCCCTGCAGTGATGAACACTGAAGCTTTCTTT CASSLLGPAVMNTEAFF
TRBJ2-7 TRBV6-1 few - TGTGCCAGCGGGGGGTTCTACGAGCAGTACTTC CASGGFYEQYF
TRBJ2-2 TRBV18 few - TGTGCCAGCTCCCGTTTGGGACCGCCGAACACCGGGGAGCTGTTTTTT CASSRLGPPNTGELFF
TRBJ1-1 TRBV4-3 few - TGCGCCAGCAGCCAAGACATAGGACAGCCGAACACTGAAGCTTTCTTT CASSQDIGQPNTEAFF
TRBJ2-5 TRBV20-1 few - TGCAGTGCTAAAGTAGGCCTCCGGGACCAGTACTTC CSAKVGLRDQYF
TRBJ2-7 TRBV7-6 many TRBD2 TGTGCCAGCAGCTGGGGGGGACCCTACGAGCAGTACTTC CASSWGGPYEQYF
TRBJ2-1 TRBV18 few - TGTGCCAGCTCACCAGTTGCCGGGGGTAGGACTGAGCAGTTCTTC CASSPVAGGRTEQFF